What follows is one TCR beta chain and its context. What it binds is not known. Other DNA sequences within the sample encode an identical CDR3. Assay used: immunoSEQ multiplex PCR; TCRdb lists only in-frame clones, some missing. Of approximately 2,000,000 clones in the sample, around 93% were seen once. This entry is derived from a study of shared clonotypes between healthy human individuals. Study information: Used for every donor were three CD4 naive, three CD4 memory, two CD8 naive and one CD8 memory plate. Findings and limits, study-wide: When naive CD4 clonotypes were compared across a few donors, 4% to 5.5% were shared.

Germline-derived CDR1 and CDR2 are SGDLS and YYNGEE. This CDR3 comprises 14 residues. V was shortened by 0 bases and J by 3 bases, with 7 bases between the two germline ends. Each of the donors was a healthy adult who was HIV-negative and had not had a recent acute infection or vaccination. The sample taken for sequencing was naive CD4+ T cells from PBMCs. The subset was: CD45RA+ positively selected. The source is a man aged 18 to 30 in good health. Some clones in this sample may be carry-over from other donors' samples. J is TRBJ2-1 and V is TRBV9; D not resolved. This CDR3 is CASSVAAVYNEQFF. For the CDR3, the DNA is TGTGCCAGCAGCGTAGCGGCTGTCTACAATGAGCAGTTCTTC.